This TCR beta chain came from a study of blood T cell repertoires in COVID-19. Study as a whole: Samples taken during acute and convalescent COVID-19 were collected in the United States, Italy and Spain. The cDNA or gDNA used as material had been derived from T cells, B-cell-depleted T cells, or PBMCs.

In the study's own analysis: Reference gene primer amplification gave nucleated cell count estimates. Measured with immunoSEQ multiplex PCR; TCRdb has only the in-frame clones, and not every one. V and J calls and clone size are those listed in that table; D and trimming were worked out from the DNA. This sample has around 260,000 clones, with about 88% found just once. Germline assignment: CDR1 SQVTM and CDR2 ANQGSEA. The CDR3 is 16 amino acids. Trimming took 3 bases from V and 7 from J; bases not matched to a gene: 13. Sequencing was carried out using peripheral blood. This TCR was recovered from a man under 40 with active or convalescent COVID-19. The gene calls are TRBV29-1 and TRBJ2-1, with TRBD2 matching 9 bases. Written as DNA, the CDR3 is TGCAGCGTTGATGTGACGGGCGGGGGGGCTGGAAATGAGCAGTTCTTC. The encoded protein is CSVDVTGGGAGNEQFF.